This T cell receptor (beta chain) was obtained from a study of T cell responses to AZD1222 COVID-19 vaccine. This CDR3 comprises 15 residues. The V gene's germline CDR1 is MNHEY and CDR2 SVGAGI. Trimming removed 0 bases from V and 6 bases from J, with 14 bases in between. Regarding the study as a whole: The breadth and depth of Spike-specific TCRs increased once two AZD1222 doses had been given.

Details on this clone: Its antigen is unknown.

The repertoire was sequenced with immunoSEQ multiplex PCR; TCRdb's copy has only in-frame clones and lacks some. This sample carries fewer than 95,000 clones, around 91% of them seen once, and the ten largest clones take approximately 5.1%. This sequence originates from an adult who received the AZD1222 COVID-19 vaccine. This chain uses TRBV6-5 with TRBJ1-1; D gene uncertain. The sample consisted of peripheral blood, taken 28 days after the second AZD1222 dose. The CDR3 coding sequence is TGTGCCAGCAGTTACTCGGTGACATCGCGGTCTGAAGCTTTCTTT. Its protein is CASSYSVTSRSEAFF.